The 16 T cell receptor beta chains given below trace back to one sample, sequenced in a study of T-cell reconstitution after alpha-beta-depleted transplantation in children. Using unique molecular identifiers, the investigators prepared the TCRbeta library. TCRdb called the PCR reads again in MiXCR, with one record for every CDR3 protein. The data hold hundreds of thousands of distinct CDR3 sequences, with less than 15% observed a single time. The starting material was PBMCs, obtained before TCRalphabeta/CD19-depleted stem cell transplant. The receptors stem from a girl aged 2 to 10 with congenital amegakaryocytic thrombocytopenia, due to receive a stem cell transplant.

This clonotype occurred a few times. The gene calls are TRBV30 and TRBJ2-2; 8 positions match TRBD2. Per the germline V gene, CDR1 is GTSNPN and CDR2 is SVGIG (reference sequence). V lost 4 bases and J lost 5; bases outside the gene matches: 6. The length of the CDR3 is 14 residues. The CDR3 DNA reads as TGTGCCTGGAATCCGGGACTAGAGACCGGGGAGCTGTTTTTT. Translation gives CAWNPGLETGELFF.

This clonotype was counted at least ten times. This chain connects TRBV7-8 to TRBJ1-4, with unresolved D. This CDR3 is 17 amino acids long. Trimming pared 0 bases from V and 3 bases from J, leaving 14 bases between. Germline loops: CDR1 SGHVS, CDR2 FQNEAQ. In DNA form, the CDR3 reads TGTGCCAGCAGCTTAGCGAGGAGGGTGAGGCCTAATGAAAAACTGTTTTTT. Translation: CASSLARRVRPNEKLFF.

This clonotype occurred many times. The V call is TRBV5-1, the J call TRBJ1-1; D not certain. CDR3 length equals 14 residues. Germline assignment: CDR1 SGHRS and CDR2 YFSETQ. V lost 4 bases and J 6 bases, leaving 16 bases between the germline ends. CDR3 nucleotide sequence: TGCGCCAGCAGCCCGGAGGGTGGGAGGCCTGAAGCTTTCTTT. Amino acid sequence: CASSPEGGRPEAFF.

The J gene is TRBJ2-1, the V gene TRBV11-2; 9 bases map to TRBD2. J gave up 9 bases and V 5 bases, and 14 bases lay outside the gene matches. CDR3 length equals 16 residues. In germline, CDR1 is SGHAT, CDR2 FQNNGV. The DNA of the CDR3 is TGTGCCAGCAGCCGCCTTTGGAGCGGGAGGATTGGTGAGCAGTTCTTC. This encodes CASSRLWSGRIGEQFF.

This clonotype was seen repeatedly, ten times or more. This chain joins TRBV10-1 and TRBJ2-2, with TRBD2 identical over 7 bases. CDR3 length equals 14 residues. V was pared by 3 bases and J by 4 bases, with 2 bases of the junction left unmatched. Germline V lookup: CDR1 WNHNN, CDR2 SYGVQD (reference sequence). CDR3 loop: CASSDRTSTGELFF. The CDR3 DNA is TGCGCCAGCAGTGATCGGACTAGCACCGGGGAGCTGTTTTTT.

This clonotype was counted ten times or more. The chain joins TRBV20-1 to TRBJ2-5, with D possibly matching TRBD2 (5 bases). CDR3 length equals 15 residues. Germline V gene data show CDR1 as DFQATT and CDR2 as SNEGSKA (reference sequence). With 3 bases removed from V and 1 base from J, the gap between germline ends came to 15 bases. In nucleotides, the CDR3 is TGCAGTGCTAGGTTGGCGGCGGGCCCCCAAGAGACCCAGTACTTC. Translated: CSARLAAGPQETQYF.

This CDR3 reads CASSLYFVDNQPQHF. The CDR3 DNA sequence: TGTGCCAGCAGTTTATATTTTGTTGACAATCAGCCCCAGCATTTT. The chain joins TRBV12-3 or TRBV12-4 to TRBJ1-5; unclear D gene. The V end was cut by 2 bases, the J end by 3 bases, with 11 bases between. The CDR3 runs 15 residues.

The rearrangement links TRBV5-1 to TRBJ1-6; possible D gene TRBD1, 6 bases. This CDR3 region has 17 residues. The V gene lost 0 bases and the J gene lost 8 bases, with 18 bases spanning the gap. Germline CDR1 is SGHRS and CDR2 is YFSETQ. CDR3 nucleotides: TGCGCCAGCAGCTTGGTCGCTAACAGGGCGAGAGATTCACCCCTCCACTTT. Its protein is CASSLVANRARDSPLHF.

V gene TRBV7-7 combines with J gene TRBJ2-1; 10 bases map to TRBD2. Germline values: CDR1 SSHAT, CDR2 FNYEAQ (reference sequence). The CDR3 runs 16 residues. V shed 5 bases, J shed 5 bases, and the junction held 9 bases outside the gene matches. The CDR3 coding sequence is TGTGCCAGCAGCCTTACCGGGACTAGCGCTCACAATGAGCAGTTCTTC. It encodes CASSLTGTSAHNEQFF. Full variable domain (remainder filled in from reference TRBV7-7 and TRBJ2-1): GAGVSQSPRYKVTKRGQDVTLRCDPISSHATLYWYQQALGQGPEFLTYFNYEAQPDKSGLPSDRFSAERPEGSISTLTIQRTEQRDSAMYRCASSLTGTSAHNEQFFGPGTRLTVL.

V gene TRBV28 combines with J gene TRBJ2-2, with no clear D. V was clipped by 5 bases and J by 5 bases, with 18 bases between them. Per germline, CDR1 MDHEN and CDR2 SYDVKM. The CDR3 contains 16 residues. The DNA for the CDR3 is TGTGCCAGCAGTCCAATAAGACGGACGGAAACCGGGGAGCTGTTTTTT. It yields the protein CASSPIRRTETGELFF.

The J gene is TRBJ2-1, the V gene TRBV5-1; tentatively, D is TRBD1 or TRBD2 (5 bases each). The ends were cut back, 0 bases at V and 4 bases at J, with 17 bases in the middle. The germline CDR1 and CDR2 sequences are SGHRS and YFSETQ. This CDR3 is 17 amino acids long. DNA for the CDR3: TGCGCCAGCAGCTTGGGAACGGGGAAGGGGATATACAATGAGCAGTTCTTC. Encoded protein: CASSLGTGKGIYNEQFF.

This clonotype was picked up many times. The V gene is TRBV7-9, the J gene TRBJ2-7, with D perhaps TRBD2 (6 bases). CDR1 and CDR2 (germline): SEHNR, FQNEAQ (reference sequence). V lost 1 base to trimming and J lost 5 bases, with 15 bases between them. The CDR3 length is 15 residues. This CDR3 is CASSLVAGFLNEQYF. In DNA form, the CDR3 reads TGTGCCAGCAGCTTAGTTGCGGGATTCCTGAACGAGCAGTACTTC.

In the case of this clonotype: Sequence at one end of the junction differs from germline and may be a read error. The chain is built from TRBV28 and TRBJ2-1; 9 bases align to TRBD2. Looked up from germline, CDR1 is MDHEN and CDR2 is SYDVKM. This CDR3 is built from 17 residues. In nucleotides, the CDR3 is TGTGCCAGCAGCCTAGGGCTAACTAGCGGGTCCTTCAATGAGCAGTTCTTC. It is translated as CASSLGLTSGSFNEQFF.

This chain links TRBV20-1 with TRBJ1-1, with D possibly matching TRBD1 (5 bases). V shed 6 bases and J shed 3 bases, with 23 bases lying between them. Germline values: CDR1 DFQATT, CDR2 SNEGSKA (reference sequence). The CDR3 is 16 amino acids. This CDR3 is CSALNPPLREDTEAFF. The CDR3 DNA reads as TGCAGTGCCCTAAACCCCCCGCTCAGGGAGGACACTGAAGCTTTCTTT.

This clonotype was recorded many times. The chain carries TRBV20-1 and TRBJ2-1; D might be TRBD1 (6 bases). The V and J ends lost 3 bases and 0 bases respectively, with 9 bases between them. Germline lookup yields CDR1 DFQATT and CDR2 SNEGSKA (reference sequence). The CDR3 covers 14 residues. CDR3 region: CSASQQGSYNEQFF. CDR3 in DNA: TGCAGTGCTAGTCAACAGGGCTCCTACAATGAGCAGTTCTTC.

The rearrangement uses TRBV12-3 or TRBV12-4 and TRBJ2-1; D is uncertain. V was shortened by 0 bases and J by 10 bases, with 13 bases between the two germline ends. The CDR3 loop spans 14 amino acids. The CDR3 DNA is TGTGCCAGCAGTTTAGCGCTGGTTATCAAGGAGCAGTTCTTC. Residues: CASSLALVIKEQFF.